This T cell receptor beta chain was profiled in a study of control samples from healthy donors and cancer patients. Repertoires were generated with immunoSEQ multiplex PCR, while TCRdb's copy carries only in-frame clones and drops some. The sample has 100,000 to 150,000 clones; about 90% are singletons. Trimming removed 6 bases from V and 13 bases from J; junction bases left unmatched: 7. The CDR3 consists of 13 residues. Germline V gene data show CDR1 as MDHEN and CDR2 as SYDVKM. This rearrangement joins TRBV28 to TRBJ1-6; 9 nucleotides match TRBD1. The clonotype was recovered from a man aged 18 to 29 in good health. The sample taken for sequencing was blood. CDR3 DNA sequence: TGTGCCAGCAGCCGGGACAGGGTTTCCCCCCTCCACTTT. It yields the protein CASSRDRVSPLHF.